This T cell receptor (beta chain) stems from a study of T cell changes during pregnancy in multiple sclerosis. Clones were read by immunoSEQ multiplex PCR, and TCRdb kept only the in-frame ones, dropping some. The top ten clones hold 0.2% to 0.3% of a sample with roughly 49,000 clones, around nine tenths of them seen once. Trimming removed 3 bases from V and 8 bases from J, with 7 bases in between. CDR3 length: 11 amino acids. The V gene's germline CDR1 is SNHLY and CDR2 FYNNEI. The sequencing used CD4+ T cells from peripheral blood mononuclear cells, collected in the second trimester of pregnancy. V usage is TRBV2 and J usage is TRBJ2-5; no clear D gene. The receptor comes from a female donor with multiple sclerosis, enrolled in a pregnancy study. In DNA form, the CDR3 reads TGTGCCAGCAGTGATTTCGGTACCCAGTACTTC. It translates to CASSDFGTQYF.